This T cell receptor (beta chain) was identified during a study of response to subunit inactivated influenza vaccine. TCRdb independently ran MiXCR on the RT-PCR reads; one entry per CDR3 protein. The sample yields a few hundred thousand distinct CDR3 sequences, around a fifth seen once. Germline-derived CDR1 and CDR2 are MNHEY and SVGEGT. V trimming: 6 bases; J trimming: 7 bases; junction bases outside the gene matches: 12. The CDR3 is 16 amino acids. The receptor's source is a man aged 45-69 years who received an inactivated influenza vaccine. V is TRBV6-2 or TRBV6-3 and J is TRBJ1-6; 7 bases align to TRBD1. Sample: PBMCs from blood, taken roughly 20 months after vaccination. This CDR3 is CASRTSDRVGNSPLHF. CDR3 nucleotide sequence: TGTGCCAGCAGGACTAGCGACAGGGTGGGGAATTCACCCCTCCACTTT.